A selection of T cell receptor beta chains follows, all from one sample in a study of T-cell memory formation after mild COVID-19. TCRdb used MiXCR to reprocess the 5' RACE reads, holding one entry per CDR3 protein. The repertoire consists of 150,000 to 200,000 distinct CDR3 sequences, with about a third occurring once and the leading ten covering around 12%. The sequenced sample was PBMCs or a T cell subset sorted from them (not recorded which). These TCRs come from an adult woman who had mild COVID-19 (a few samples of this study predate the infection). Cell type and time point are not known. Each CDR3 is given with its conserved first and last residue. D genes are given only for firm matches. Size tells how often a clone was seen (once, few, many) or the class of an expanded clone, and some rows leave it out.

-	TRBJ2-1	-	TRBV4-3	TGCGCCAGCAGCCCCCTGCACACCTATGAGCAGTTCTTC	CASSPLHTYEQFF
-	TRBJ2-1	-	TRBV29-1	TGCAGCGCCCAGGGGTCGGCTCGACGGGTTGAGCAGTTCTTC	CSAQGSARRVEQFF
few	TRBJ2-1	-	TRBV20-1	TGCAGTGCTCATTCCGGGACGGGGTACAATGAGCAGTTCTTC	CSAHSGTGYNEQFF
-	TRBJ2-2	-	TRBV5-5	TGTGCCAGCAGCTTGTCCCCCAATGCGGGGGCAGACGGGGAGCTGTTTTTT	CASSLSPNAGADGELFF
-	TRBJ2-3	-	TRBV6-2/TRBV6-3	TGTGCCAGCACCCCGGGGGCTGGAGATACGCAGTATTTT	CASTPGAGDTQYF
-	TRBJ1-1	TRBD1	TRBV7-9	TGTGCCAGCAGCTTAGGGGACAGGGAAGGGGACACTGAAGCTTTCTTT	CASSLGDREGDTEAFF
-	TRBJ1-6	-	TRBV5-5	TGTGCCAGCAGCCCGGACGCGTCGTCACCCCTCCACTTT	CASSPDASSPLHF
few	TRBJ2-3	TRBD2	TRBV12-3/TRBV12-4	TGTGCCAGCAGTCTAGCGGTTCGCACAGATACGCAGTATTTT	CASSLAVRTDTQYF
-	TRBJ2-5	TRBD2	TRBV9	TGTGCCAGCAGCGTAGCGGCGGGGGGAGAGACCCAGTACTTC	CASSVAAGGETQYF
few	TRBJ2-5	TRBD1	TRBV18	TGTGCCAGCTCTCGGGACAGGTCGGAGACCCAGTACTTC	CASSRDRSETQYF
-	TRBJ2-1	-	TRBV5-1	TGCGCCAGCGAAGGTTTTGGCAATGAGCAGTTCTTC	CASEGFGNEQFF
few	TRBJ2-7	-	TRBV7-6	TGTGCCAGCAGCCCCTGGGGGGCAGGGTTAGACGAGCAGTACTTC	CASSPWGAGLDEQYF
-	TRBJ1-2	-	TRBV29-1	TGCAGCGTTGAGGAAGGGATAGGTGGCTACACCTTC	CSVEEGIGGYTF
few	TRBJ2-3	-	TRBV5-1	TGCGCCAGCAGCTACTTCTTCGGGGCCTCAGATACGCAGTATTTT	CASSYFFGASDTQYF
few	TRBJ2-1	TRBD2	TRBV5-1	TGCGCCAGCAGCTTATCCGGGACTAGCGGGTGGAATGAGCAGTTCTTC	CASSLSGTSGWNEQFF
few	TRBJ2-1	-	TRBV11-3	TGTGCCAGTACGGGGGTTACGGTCCATGAGCAGTTCTTC	CASTGVTVHEQFF
-	TRBJ2-5	TRBD2	TRBV5-6	TGTGCCAGCAGCTTGGAACTAGCGGGGGGACCCCAAGTGGCCCAGTACTTC	CASSLELAGGPQVAQYF
many	TRBJ2-7	TRBD1	TRBV7-9	TGTGCCAGCAGTCGGGACAGCTCCTACGAGCAGTACTTC	CASSRDSSYEQYF
-	TRBJ1-5	-	TRBV5-4	TGTGCCAGCAGCTTGGCAGGCGTTGGGCAGCCCCAGCATTTT	CASSLAGVGQPQHF
-	TRBJ2-5	-	TRBV7-2	TGTGCCAGCAGCTTAGGTGGGGGATCGGAGACCCAGTACTTC	CASSLGGGSETQYF
few	TRBJ2-7	-	TRBV5-1	TGCGCCAGCAGCTTCCTTGGGTACGAGCAGTACTTC	CASSFLGYEQYF
many	TRBJ2-3	TRBD2	TRBV7-3	TGTGCCAGCAGCTTAACGTTCAGCGGGGGTGGGAGCACAGATACGCAGTATTTT	CASSLTFSGGGSTDTQYF
-	TRBJ2-1	-	TRBV5-1	TGCGCCAGCAGCCTCAGGAGTCAGGAGCAGTTCTTC	CASSLRSQEQFF
few	TRBJ2-3	TRBD1	TRBV12-3/TRBV12-4	TGTGCCAGCAGTACATGGGACAGGGAAGATACGCAGTATTTT	CASSTWDREDTQYF
-	TRBJ2-1	-	TRBV7-9	TGTGCCAGCAGCTTCCCCCCACAGGGAAATGAGCAGTTCTTC	CASSFPPQGNEQFF
-	TRBJ2-1	-	TRBV5-1	TGCGCCAGCAGTACTGCCTGGGCAGACGTGGAGCAGTTCTTC	CASSTAWADVEQFF
-	TRBJ2-1	-	TRBV2	TGTGCCAGCAGGGCTGTTTCCTACAATGAGCAGTTCTTC	CASRAVSYNEQFF
-	TRBJ1-1	-	TRBV25-1	TGTGCCAGCAGCGAGGGGGCTGAAGCTTTCTTT	CASSEGAEAFF
few	TRBJ2-3	-	TRBV7-9	TGTGCCACCCAACCCCGGGTAGGGGGCACAGATACGCAGTATTTT	CATQPRVGGTDTQYF
-	TRBJ1-5	-	TRBV27	TGTGCCAGCAGTCCCTTCGGGCAGCCCCAGCATTTT	CASSPFGQPQHF
-	TRBJ2-3	-	TRBV19	TGTGCCAGTAGTATGGAGGTTCACGGGTCCTCAGATACGCAGTATTTT	CASSMEVHGSSDTQYF
-	TRBJ1-2	-	TRBV2	TGTGCCAGCAGAGCGGTACACTATGGCTACACCTTC	CASRAVHYGYTF
-	TRBJ2-7	TRBD1	TRBV6-5	TGTGCCAGCAGTACAGGACAGGCGGCCTACGAGCAGTACTTC	CASSTGQAAYEQYF
few	TRBJ2-5	TRBD1	TRBV18	TGTGCCAGCTCACCACGGTCGACAGGGGGCTTAGAGACCCAGTACTTC	CASSPRSTGGLETQYF
-	TRBJ2-7	TRBD1	TRBV28	TGTGCCAGCAGCCCCGACGACAGGGCCCATGGGAACGAGCAGTACTTC	CASSPDDRAHGNEQYF
few	TRBJ2-5	-	TRBV29-1	TGCAGCGTTGGAAATTTGGGTATCGCAGAGACCCAGTACTTC	CSVGNLGIAETQYF